The present TCR beta chain was sequenced within a study of spatial heterogeneity in lung cancer (dated by TCRdb to 2018 to 2020). Turning to the overall study: Beta-chain transcripts were consistently detected in greater numbers than alpha-chain transcripts, which likely reflected higher beta-chain transcript abundance. TCR transcript counts in tumor regions correlated strongly with a T cell transcriptional module score from matched bulk RNA-seq. In the raw uncorrected reads, each unique combination of TCR and UMI appeared more than ten times on average. TCR alpha and beta repertoires were quantitatively compared across multiple tumor regions, matched nontumor lung and blood in non-small cell lung cancer. Nonsynonymous mutation counts, determined by whole-exome sequencing of tumor tissue, were related to features of the TCR repertoire. At surgery, hundreds of tumor regions, 64 matched nontumor lung samples and some 54 PBMC samples were TCR-sequenced for both alpha and beta chains.

The time point tag for this specimen amounts to: sample taken at primary tumor resection. Samples were obtained from approximately 70 patients with early-stage, untreated non-small cell lung cancer from the lung TRACERx cohort. For TCR sequencing, whole RNA was extracted from tumor and nontumor lung tissue, or from cryopreserved PBMC samples, and no cell sorting was done. Only patients for whom sufficient RNA was available from at least two tumor regions were selected for TCR sequencing. Tumor and adjacent nontumor lung specimens were reviewed by a lung pathologist before selection. Results the study describes overall, beyond this receptor: The tumor nonsynonymous mutation count correlated with the number of expanded intratumoral alpha and beta TCRs. Additional single-cell paired TCR alpha and beta sequencing was considered necessary to confirm, at a functional level, the hypothesis that regional TCRs recognize regional mutations. TCR-seq coverage of tumor T cells was estimated to be only roughly 7.3% for alpha chains and more than 11% for beta chains. The count of ubiquitous expanded TCRs correlated with the count of ubiquitous nonsynonymous mutations, and the count of regional expanded TCRs correlated with the count of regional nonsynonymous mutations.

CDR1 and CDR2 were assigned from the germline V gene as SGHTA and FQGTGA. The CDR3 runs 16 residues from the cysteine to the phenylalanine. Only the CDR3 part of the read is kept: 48 bases, read in frame from the first base. V was cut back by 5 bases and J by 3 bases, leaving a gap of 14 bases between them. This clonotype was seen at least ten times. This receptor's antigen is unknown. No base qualities exist here, and no much larger clone lies one base off it. The library relied on 5' RACE. The listed sequencing device is NextSeq 500. To allow correction of PCR and sequencing errors, the TCR library protocol tagged every TCR cDNA molecule with a unique molecular identifier. On the study's bioinformatics: TCR identification, UMI-based error correction and CDR3 extraction were performed with Decombinator tools. TCRs above a frequency of 2 per 1,000, corresponding to the top 1% of the tumor frequency distribution, were defined as expanded. Expanded tumor TCRs were classed as regional if statistically deemed absent (corrected P<0.05) from at least one tumor region, otherwise ubiquitous. Rényi diversity was computed with the R vegan package after subsampling each repertoire 100 times to 5,000 TCRs. CDR3 similarity networks were constructed using string-kernel similarity of amino acid triplets, with links drawn between CDR3s whose pairwise similarity was above 0.82. Starting from the raw public reads, TCRdb applied fastp trimming at Q25, assembled clones with MiXCR and retained in-frame beta chains. Each entry merges the rows of one CDR3 protein and shows their most common DNA and genes. These V and J calls derive from TCRdb rather than the authors' analysis. This sample holds just over 8,000 distinct CDR3 sequences; over 7.5% were observed only once. Clones ranked in the top ten supply roughly 12% of the sample.

The TCR comes from a male donor with early-stage non-small cell lung cancer. Sequenced material: lung tumor tissue, taken at surgery. The chain is encoded by TRBV7-3 joined to TRBJ2-6, with a weak D call of TRBD1 (6 bases match). At the DNA level, the sequence is TGTGCCAGCAGCATAAACAGGGTTTTTGGGGCCAACGTCCTGACTTTC. The encoded protein is CASSINRVFGANVLTF.